The clone carrying this T cell receptor beta chain was seen a handful of times. Its antigen is still unknown. These data are taken from a study of T cell repertoires in cytomegalovirus infection. Study-wide results and limits: CMV carriers with the relevant HLA were identified by cumulative public TCR beta family frequency.

MiXCR, run by TCRdb on the reads, gives a single entry per CDR3 protein. The sample includes about 260,000 distinct CDR3 sequences, roughly 13% of them seen just once. V lost 1 base to trimming and J lost 6 bases, with 8 bases between them. CDR1 SGHVS and CDR2 FQNEAQ come from the germline V gene. CDR3 length: 13 residues. The material sequenced was PBMCs. This TCR was sampled from a human donor in good health (CMV status not recorded). Some clones in this sample may be carry-over from other donors' samples. The chain carries TRBV7-8 and TRBJ2-3; unclear D gene. DNA for the CDR3: TGTGCCAGCAGCTTAGTGGTTTCGGATACGCAGTATTTT. Translation: CASSLVVSDTQYF.